The 15 T cell receptor beta chains below all came from one sample that was sequenced in a study of T cells in Graves' hyperthyroidism and ophthalmopathy. Amplified TCR beta CDR3 regions came from RNA transcripts. HTBI primers were employed in a first-round RT-PCR of the TCR CDR3. TCRdb passed the multiplex PCR reads through MiXCR, listing each CDR3 protein once. The sample consists of hundreds of thousands of distinct CDR3 sequences, approximately 15% of them appearing once. The sample was blood. Every receptor here comes from a man aged 18 to 29 with Graves' ophthalmopathy.

This clonotype was detected only a few times. The chain is built from TRBV6-6 and TRBJ1-2; a weak D match, TRBD1 (6 bases). The CDR3 covers 14 residues. Trimming pared 0 bases from V and 8 bases from J, leaving 13 bases between. Germline V CDR1 and CDR2: MNHNY, SVGAGI (reference sequence). CDR3 bases: TGTGCCAGCAGTTACTCGATCGGGGGCGGGGGCTACACCTTC. This sequence encodes CASSYSIGGGGYTF.

This chain joins TRBV9 and TRBJ1-5, with a possible D match to TRBD1 (5 bases). The CDR3 covers 14 residues. Germline lookup yields CDR1 SGDLS and CDR2 YYNGEE. V was cut by 0 bases and J by 1 base, with 5 bases left in between. CDR3 DNA: TGTGCCAGCAGCGTAGAGGGGAGCAATCAGCCCCAGCATTTT. Translated: CASSVEGSNQPQHF.

This clonotype was found once. One end of the junction does not line up with germline, which may come from a read error. This chain uses TRBV24-1 with TRBJ1-6; the D gene is possibly TRBD1 (5 bases). The V gene's germline CDR1 is KGHDR and CDR2 SFDVKD. CDR3 length equals 15 residues. The CDR3 here is CATNDLRDFGSPLHF. The CDR3 nucleotides are TGTGCCACCAATGATCTCAGGGATTTCGGTTCACCCCTCCACTTT.

Many counts were recorded for this clonotype. The chain is built from TRBV3-1 and TRBJ2-1; the match to TRBD1 covers 8 bases. Germline V gives CDR1 LGHDT, CDR2 YNNKEL (reference sequence). V was pared by 4 bases and J by 7 bases, with 9 bases of the junction left unmatched. The CDR3 sequence is 15 residues long. The CDR3, as DNA: TGTGCCAGCAGCCTTACCCGGACAGGGAAGAATGAGCAGTTCTTC. It yields the protein CASSLTRTGKNEQFF.

This clonotype occurred a few times. A single base separates this from a much larger clone, so it may be a read error. The J gene is TRBJ2-1, the V gene TRBV6-1, with D maybe TRBD2 (6 bases). V lost 2 bases and J 5 bases, leaving 16 bases between the germline ends. The CDR3 sequence is 16 residues long. Germline V lookup: CDR1 MNHNS, CDR2 SASEGT. In DNA, the CDR3 is TGTGCCAGCAGTGAATCCGGGGGAGATATTCACAATGAGCAGTTCTTC. Translated, it gives CASSESGGDIHNEQFF.

This clonotype was counted ten times or more. This chain uses TRBV28 with TRBJ2-3, with D possibly called TRBD1 or TRBD2 (5 bases each). V was shortened by 3 bases and J by 1 base, with 14 bases between the two germline ends. Looked up from germline, CDR1 is MDHEN and CDR2 is SYDVKM. There are 16 residues in the CDR3. The CDR3 region is CASSFGGTLGTDTQYF. The CDR3 region has the DNA TGTGCCAGCAGTTTCGGTGGGACCCTAGGCACAGATACGCAGTATTTT.

This clonotype was picked up a small number of times. V and J are TRBV10-3 and TRBJ1-1, with D uncertain. Germline V gene sequence: CDR1 ENHRY, CDR2 SYGVKD. The CDR3 loop spans 12 amino acids. V shed 6 bases and J shed 4 bases, with 9 bases lying between them. As DNA, the CDR3 is TGTGCCATCAGAGACGGTCTCACTGAAGCTTTCTTT. It codes for CAIRDGLTEAFF.

This clonotype was found many times. The chain joins TRBV20-1 to TRBJ2-1; 10 bases are shared with TRBD2. This CDR3 is built from 19 residues. After removal of 5 bases from V and 4 bases from J, the junction contained 20 bases not matched to a gene. Per germline, CDR1 DFQATT and CDR2 SNEGSKA (reference sequence). CDR3 residues: CSAPLMGSGRAEGYNEQFF. DNA for the CDR3: TGCAGTGCTCCCTTAATGGGGAGCGGGAGGGCGGAAGGGTACAATGAGCAGTTCTTC.

This clonotype was seen more than once but under ten times. V usage is TRBV7-2 and J usage is TRBJ1-2; D is ambiguous. The CDR3 extends over 14 amino acids. V dropped 5 bases and J dropped 5 bases, with 15 bases sitting between them. Germline V CDR1 and CDR2: SGHTA, FQGNSA. The CDR3: CASSHRTLGYGYTF. The CDR3 DNA reads TGTGCCAGCAGCCACCGGACCCTAGGGTATGGCTACACCTTC.

This clonotype was seen many times. The chain is built from TRBV18 and TRBJ1-1; 9 nucleotides agree with TRBD1. The CDR3 is made up of 15 amino acids. Germline V gene sequence: CDR1 KGHSH, CDR2 LQKENI. V shed 3 bases, J shed 4 bases, and the junction held 6 bases outside the gene matches. The CDR3 nucleotides read TGTGCCAGCTCACCGGGACAGGGAGGTCGCACTGAAGCTTTCTTT. It translates to CASSPGQGGRTEAFF.

This clonotype was observed at least ten times. CDR3 region: CASSPSPGAHYGYTF. The CDR3 nucleotides read TGTGCCAGCAGCCCTTCTCCAGGGGCCCACTATGGCTACACCTTC. The rearrangement links TRBV4-2 to TRBJ1-2; a weak D match, TRBD1 (6 bases). The CDR3 consists of 15 residues. Germline V gene lookup returns CDR1 LGHNA and CDR2 YNFKEQ. Deletions cut 4 bases from V and 3 bases from J, with 15 bases between.

A word on this clonotype: This may be a read error, as it is one base from a much larger clone. V is TRBV9 and J is TRBJ1-5; D is undetermined. This CDR3 has 15 amino acids. The germline gives CDR1 SGDLS, CDR2 YYNGEE. The CDR3 region has the DNA TGTGCCGGCAGCGTAGGGTCAGGCAGCAATCAGCCCCAGCATTTT. Residues: CAGSVGSGSNQPQHF.

The V gene is TRBV7-9, the J gene TRBJ2-1; weak D call: TRBD2 (6 bases). Germline CDR1 SEHNR, CDR2 FQNEAQ (reference sequence). Trimming took off 5 bases at V and 4 bases at J, with 18 bases between the two ends. This CDR3 has 16 amino acids. This CDR3 reads CASSPIEAGRYNEQFF. The DNA of the CDR3 is TGTGCCAGCAGCCCAATTGAGGCGGGACGATACAATGAGCAGTTCTTC.

This clonotype was seen at least ten times. J is TRBJ1-1 and V is TRBV29-1; weak D call: TRBD1 (6 bases). Per the germline V gene, CDR1 is SQVTM and CDR2 is ANQGSEA. The V gene lost 1 base and the J gene lost 5 bases, with 14 bases spanning the gap. CDR3 length: 14 amino acids. CDR3 loop: CSVEGWGPWTEAFF. The CDR3 DNA is TGCAGCGTTGAAGGATGGGGGCCGTGGACTGAAGCTTTCTTT. Using reference TRBV29-1 and TRBJ1-1 for the parts outside the CDR3, the full variable domain is SAVISQKPSRDICQRGTSLTIQCQVDSQVTMMFWYRQQPGQSLTLIATANQGSEATYESGFVIDKFPISRPNLTFSTLTVSNMSPEDSSIYLCSVEGWGPWTEAFFGQGTRLTVV.

This chain connects TRBV5-1 to TRBJ2-1; D remains unclear. This CDR3 is 15 amino acids long. The ends were cut back, 0 bases at V and 7 bases at J, with 14 bases in the middle. Germline V CDR1 and CDR2: SGHRS, YFSETQ. The CDR3 sequence: CASSLGSSSLNEQFF. As DNA, the CDR3 is TGCGCCAGCAGCTTGGGTAGCAGCAGCCTAAATGAGCAGTTCTTC.